This T cell receptor beta chain was documented in a study of siplizumab effects on memory and regulatory T cells. Study-level findings and limits: The alloresponse seemed to draw substantially on naive T cells, which appeared more diverse than memory cells. Mappable alloreactive CD4+ clones were on average about 62% Treg-derived with siplizumab, approximately 30% in controls.

A remark on this clone: Its antigen is not identified.

This CDR3 region has 16 residues. Trimming took 5 bases from V and 6 from J; bases not matched to a gene: 9. Germline V gene lookup returns CDR1 MNHEY and CDR2 SMNVEV (reference sequence). Per individual sample, 90,000 to 100,000 TCR templates were assayed. The table came from immunoSEQ multiplex PCR; TCRdb's copy has only in-frame clones and leaves some out. The table includes some 100,000 clones, 90% to 95% detected once. The source material was non-Treg CD4+ T cells sorted from blood. The source of this sequence is a human donor in good health. This sequence joins TRBV27 and TRBJ2-1, with 11 nucleotides matching TRBD2. The DNA of the CDR3 is TGTGCCAGCAGTGTCCCCGGGACTAGCGGTCCCAATGAGCAGTTCTTC. Protein product: CASSVPGTSGPNEQFF.